The 13 T cell receptor beta chains given below trace back to one sample, sequenced in a study of siplizumab effects on memory and regulatory T cells. The assay was immunoSEQ multiplex PCR, and TCRdb's table has in-frame clones only and misses some. The sample lists over 95,000 clones; just under 95% were seen once. The sequencing sample was made of non-Treg CD4+ T cells sorted from blood. Receptors were obtained from a human donor in good health.

The chain recombines TRBV2 with TRBJ1-2; D uncertain. Looked up from germline, CDR1 is SNHLY and CDR2 is FYNNEI. Trimming removed 7 bases at V and 11 bases at J, with 14 bases between. The CDR3 totals 11 residues. In nucleotides, the CDR3 is TGTGCCAGCACCGAAGGCCCTGCGTACACCTTC. This sequence encodes CASTEGPAYTF.

V is TRBV4-1 and J is TRBJ2-4, with D uncertain. Germline lookup yields CDR1 MGHRA and CDR2 YSYEKL. The CDR3 covers 15 residues. V lost 1 base to trimming and J lost 7 bases, with 14 bases between them. CDR3 sequence reads: CASSQVRQPGNIQYF. The CDR3 coding sequence is TGCGCCAGCAGCCAAGTACGTCAGCCTGGGAACATTCAGTACTTC.

The chain employs TRBV11-2 and TRBJ1-1; D is uncertain. The CDR3 is 15 residues long. Germline assignment: CDR1 SGHAT and CDR2 FQNNGV. The V end was cut by 5 bases, the J end by 0 bases, with 13 bases between. CDR3 DNA: TGTGCCAGCAGCAAGTCGGCCTCAGTGAACACTGAAGCTTTCTTT. Translation: CASSKSASVNTEAFF.

The genes are TRBV2 and TRBJ1-2; 7 nucleotides match TRBD1. V gave up 6 bases and J gave up 5 bases; unmatched junction bases: 6. The CDR3 is made up of 13 amino acids. Germline V gives CDR1 SNHLY, CDR2 FYNNEI. This chain's CDR3 is CASRPRDSYGYTF. DNA for the CDR3: TGTGCCAGCAGACCCAGGGACAGTTATGGCTACACCTTC.

As regards this clone: The junction differs from germline at one of its ends, possibly a read error. This CDR3 is also generated by other DNA sequences in the sample. The chain carries TRBV2 and TRBJ1-2, with D unresolved. The CDR3 consists of 13 residues. Germline V CDR1 and CDR2: SNHLY, FYNNEI. The CDR3 DNA reads as TGCGCCAGCAGTGCGGGGAATACCTATGGCTACACCTTC. Protein: CASSAGNTYGYTF.

This rearrangement joins TRBV5-1 to TRBJ1-1, with unresolved D. In germline, CDR1 is SGHRS, CDR2 YFSETQ. The V end lost 2 bases, the J end lost 1 base, and 9 bases lay between the germline ends. The CDR3 extends over 14 amino acids. This CDR3 reads CASSFVSENTEAFF. The CDR3 region has the DNA TGCGCCAGCAGCTTCGTCTCAGAGAACACTGAAGCTTTCTTT.

In its sample, this clone was seen once. The chain combines TRBV11-2 with TRBJ2-3; no definite D call. V lost 1 base, J lost 6 bases, and 5 bases lay in between. Germline-derived CDR1 and CDR2 are SGHAT and FQNNGV. This CDR3 contains 12 residues. The CDR3 DNA is TGTGCCAGCAGCTTAGCCCGCGATACGCAGTATTTT. This encodes CASSLARDTQYF.

The chain recombines TRBV6-5 with TRBJ1-1; D might be TRBD1 (5 bases). The germline V and J ends were trimmed by 2 bases and 6 bases, with 10 bases remaining between them. Germline lookup yields CDR1 MNHEY and CDR2 SVGAGI. The length of the CDR3 is 13 residues. CDR3 bases: TGTGCCAGCAGTTACAAGGGGAAAGCTGAAGCTTTCTTT. Its protein is CASSYKGKAEAFF.

V and J are TRBV4-2 and TRBJ2-1; 8 bases align to TRBD1. Germline assignment: CDR1 LGHNA and CDR2 YNFKEQ. V lost 2 bases to trimming and J lost 3 bases; unmatched junction nucleotides: 3. This CDR3 has 15 amino acids. The CDR3 region has the DNA TGTGCCAGCAGCCAACCGGACAGGGACTACAATGAGCAGTTCTTC. Translating gives CASSQPDRDYNEQFF.

The chain links TRBV18 to TRBJ2-3; 7 bases are a match to TRBD1. Trimming took 2 bases from V and 3 from J; bases not matched to a gene: 5. The germline gives CDR1 KGHSH, CDR2 LQKENI. The CDR3 has 15 residues. As DNA, the CDR3 is TGTGCCAGCTCACCATCCCAGACAGGGACAGATACGCAGTATTTT. Its protein is CASSPSQTGTDTQYF.

The V call is TRBV2, the J call TRBJ1-4, with TRBD1 as a possible D gene (6 bases). V lost 6 bases and J lost 8, with 10 bases in between. This CDR3 spans 12 amino acids. Germline-derived CDR1 and CDR2 are SNHLY and FYNNEI. CDR3 loop: CASRGGDEKLFF. The CDR3 DNA reads as TGTGCCAGCAGAGGGGGAGACGAAAAACTGTTTTTT.

The V call is TRBV5-6, the J call TRBJ1-1, with D maybe TRBD1 (5 bases). In germline, CDR1 is SGHDT, CDR2 YYEEEE. Deletions cut 0 bases from V and 11 bases from J, with 14 bases between. This CDR3 spans 13 amino acids. The CDR3 nucleotides read TGTGCCAGCAGCTTGGCCGGGGGTTTGAGTGCTTTCTTT. This gives the protein CASSLAGGLSAFF.

In DNA, the CDR3 is TGTGCCAGCAGTATGGGGCATGCGAACACTGAAGCTTTCTTT. Translating it yields CASSMGHANTEAFF. The gene calls are TRBV2 and TRBJ1-1, with D maybe TRBD1 (5 bases). V lost 5 bases and J 1 base, leaving 11 bases between the germline ends. Per germline, CDR1 SNHLY and CDR2 FYNNEI. CDR3 length: 14 residues.